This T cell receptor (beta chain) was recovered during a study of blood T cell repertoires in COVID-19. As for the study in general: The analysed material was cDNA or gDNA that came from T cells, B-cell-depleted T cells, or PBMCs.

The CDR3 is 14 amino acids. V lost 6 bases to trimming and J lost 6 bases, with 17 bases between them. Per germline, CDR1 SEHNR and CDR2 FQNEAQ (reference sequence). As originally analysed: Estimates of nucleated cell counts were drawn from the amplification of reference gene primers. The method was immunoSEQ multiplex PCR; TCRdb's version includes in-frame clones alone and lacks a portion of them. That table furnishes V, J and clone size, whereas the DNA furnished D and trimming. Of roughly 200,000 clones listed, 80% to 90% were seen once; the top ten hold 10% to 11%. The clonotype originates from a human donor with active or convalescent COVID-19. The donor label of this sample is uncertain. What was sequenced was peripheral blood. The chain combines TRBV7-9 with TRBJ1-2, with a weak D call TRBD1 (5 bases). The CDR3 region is CASRDGHARNGYTF. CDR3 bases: TGTGCCAGCAGGGACGGACACGCGCGGAATGGCTACACCTTC. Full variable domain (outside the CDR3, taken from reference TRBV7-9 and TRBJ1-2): DTGVSQNPRHKITKRGQNVTFRCDPISEHNRLYWYRQTLGQGPEFLTYFQNEAQLEKSRLLSDRFSAERPKGSFSTLEIQRTEQGDSAMYLCASRDGHARNGYTFGSGTRLTVV.